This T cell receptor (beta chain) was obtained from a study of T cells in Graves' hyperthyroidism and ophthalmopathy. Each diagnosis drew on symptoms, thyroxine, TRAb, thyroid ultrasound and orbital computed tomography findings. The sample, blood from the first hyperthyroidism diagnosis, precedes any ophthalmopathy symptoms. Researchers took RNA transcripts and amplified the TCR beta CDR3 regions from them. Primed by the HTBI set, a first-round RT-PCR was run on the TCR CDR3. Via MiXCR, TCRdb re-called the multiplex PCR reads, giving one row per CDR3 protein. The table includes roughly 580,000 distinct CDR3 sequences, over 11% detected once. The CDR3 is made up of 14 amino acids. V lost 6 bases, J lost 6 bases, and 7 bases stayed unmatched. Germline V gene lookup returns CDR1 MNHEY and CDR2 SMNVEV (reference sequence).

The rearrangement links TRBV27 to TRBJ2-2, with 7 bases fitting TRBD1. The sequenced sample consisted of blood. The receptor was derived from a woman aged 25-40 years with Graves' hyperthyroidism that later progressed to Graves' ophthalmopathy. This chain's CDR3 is CASRSGQPSGELFF. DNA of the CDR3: TGTGCCAGCAGGTCGGGACAGCCATCCGGGGAGCTGTTTTTT.